This section outlines one T cell receptor beta chain sequence together with its context. Its antigen is not known. Germline and junction disagree at one end, which may indicate a read error. This record comes from a study of identical twins. Findings of the study overall: These conclusions were based on statistical analysis (cross-sectional, not following the same donors).

Each CDR3 protein is one row after TCRdb ran MiXCR on the 5' RACE reads. The top ten hold roughly 15% of the sample, which has some 250,000 distinct CDR3 sequences, 6.5% to 8% seen once. The CDR3 has 14 residues. Germline V gives CDR1 DFQATT, CDR2 SNEGSKA (reference sequence). This sample was shared with a second study, whose subject was T cells expressing NK-cell markers. That work states: Among eight sequenced donors, seven carried HCMV seropositivity while one was seronegative.

This receptor was taken from a young woman in good health. This chain uses TRBV20-1 with TRBJ2-7; D is uncertain. Specimen: CD8+ T cells sorted from blood. The CDR3 DNA is TGCAGTGCTAGAATACAGCAAGGGCCCTACGATCAGTACTTC. This sequence encodes CSARIQQGPYDQYF.